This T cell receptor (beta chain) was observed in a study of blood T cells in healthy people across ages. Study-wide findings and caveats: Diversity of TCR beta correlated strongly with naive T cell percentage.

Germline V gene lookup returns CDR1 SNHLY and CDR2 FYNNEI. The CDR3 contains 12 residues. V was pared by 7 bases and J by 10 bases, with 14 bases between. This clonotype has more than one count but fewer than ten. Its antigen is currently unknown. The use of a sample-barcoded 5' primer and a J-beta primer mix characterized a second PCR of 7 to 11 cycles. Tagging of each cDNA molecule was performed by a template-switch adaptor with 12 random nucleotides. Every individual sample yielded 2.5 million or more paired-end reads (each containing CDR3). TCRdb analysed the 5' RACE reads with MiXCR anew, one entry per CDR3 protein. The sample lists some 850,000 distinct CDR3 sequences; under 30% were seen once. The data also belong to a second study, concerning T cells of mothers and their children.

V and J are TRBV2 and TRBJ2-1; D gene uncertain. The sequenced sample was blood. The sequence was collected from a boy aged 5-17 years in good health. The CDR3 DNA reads TGTGCCAGCAAGGACGGCTATGGGGAGCAGTTCTTC. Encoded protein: CASKDGYGEQFF.